Included here is one TCR beta chain sequence, with context. Its antigen is currently unknown. The source of the sample is a study of T cell responses to AZD1222 COVID-19 vaccine. The CDR3 spans 15 residues. From germline, CDR1 is SGDLS and CDR2 YYNGEE. V lost 6 bases to trimming and J lost 0 bases, with 10 bases between them. Overall study results and limits: Females made up more of the donors, who were largely white British, and clonal diversity may have come out too low. Researchers took repertoire samples only after the peak T cell response had come. Recipients of two AZD1222 doses showed rising Spike-specific TCR breadth and depth.

TCRdb's copy holds only in-frame clones and misses some; the assay was immunoSEQ multiplex PCR. The repertoire has some 130,000 clones, 80% to 90% of them found once; the top ten carry 15% to 20%. This TCR derives from an adult in good health. This specimen consisted of peripheral blood, obtained on day 0 of MenACWY control vaccination. The chain has TRBV9 and TRBJ2-6; D gene uncertain. CDR3 DNA: TGTGCCAGCAAAGGAACGCCCTCTGGGGCCAACGTCCTGACTTTC. It translates to CASKGTPSGANVLTF.